This T cell receptor beta chain was recovered during a study of CD8 T cells in ankylosing spondylitis. Findings and caveats of the study: In ankylosing spondylitis blood, a motif of roughly eight highly homologous TCR beta variants appeared characteristic.

For this clonotype: Its antigen is still unknown.

TCRdb used MiXCR to reprocess the 5' RACE reads, holding one entry per CDR3 protein. The sample records approximately 130,000 distinct CDR3 sequences, 9.3% being singletons. Germline V gene sequence: CDR1 SGHVS, CDR2 FNYEAQ. This CDR3 is built from 16 residues. The trim removed 5 bases at V and 6 bases at J, leaving 9 bases unmatched. The gene calls are TRBV7-6 and TRBJ2-1; the match to TRBD2 covers 11 bases. Sequenced sample: blood, either unsorted or a sorted T cell fraction (not recorded which). This sequence was found in a male donor with ankylosing spondylitis or in good health (not recorded which). CDR3 region: CASSPIAGGPGNEQFF. Written as DNA, the CDR3 is TGTGCCAGCAGCCCGATAGCGGGAGGGCCTGGCAATGAGCAGTTCTTC.